This T cell receptor (beta chain) came from a study of spatial heterogeneity in lung cancer. Broader study findings: Coverage of tumor T cells was estimated at 6% to 7% for alpha chains and more than 11% for beta chains. One measure, the expanded intratumoral alpha and beta TCR count, tracked tumor mutation counts. Nonsynonymous mutations, ubiquitous and regional, were tracked respectively by counts of ubiquitous and regional expanded TCRs.

This clonotype was seen repeatedly, ten times or more. No antigen is known for it. TCRdb re-called the 5' RACE reads with MiXCR, one entry per CDR3 protein. Counted here are about 100,000 distinct CDR3 sequences, 4% to 4.5% occurring once; the ten biggest clones make up 21%. The ends were cut back, 4 bases at V and 5 bases at J, with 11 bases in the middle. The CDR3 covers 13 residues. Germline assignment: CDR1 LGHDT and CDR2 YNNKEL (reference sequence). Time point specified: sample taken at primary tumor resection. In each case, whole RNA from tumor, nontumor lung or frozen PBMC was sequenced unsorted.

The chain recombines TRBV3-1 with TRBJ1-2, with unresolved D. This specimen consisted of lung tumor tissue, obtained at surgery. This receptor was obtained from a male donor with early-stage non-small cell lung cancer. The CDR3 bases are TGTGCCAGCAGCCCGCGGGCAGCTTATGGCTACACCTTC. Translating gives CASSPRAAYGYTF.